The 26 T cell receptor beta chains reported below all come from one sample, sequenced in a study of blood T cell repertoires in COVID-19. Profiled with immunoSEQ multiplex PCR; TCRdb holds only in-frame clones, not every one. Here the sample spans about 200,000 clones, about 82% being singletons. Sequencing used PBMCs or T cells enriched from blood (not recorded which). The receptors were sampled from a man in his forties with acute COVID-19.

This rearrangement joins TRBV2 to TRBJ2-1, with TRBD2 identical over 7 bases. The CDR3 is made up of 15 amino acids. The V and J ends lost 7 bases and 0 bases, in that order; junction bases with no gene match: 6. Germline V lookup: CDR1 SNHLY, CDR2 FYNNEI. In DNA, the CDR3 is TGTGCCAGCAATTCCGGGACTACCTCCTACAATGAGCAGTTCTTC. Translated: CASNSGTTSYNEQFF.

This chain uses TRBV24-1 with TRBJ2-5; perhaps TRBD1 as D (5 bases). In germline, CDR1 is KGHDR, CDR2 SFDVKD. V was trimmed by 5 bases and J by 0 bases, leaving 18 bases between them. This CDR3 region has 17 residues. The CDR3 spells CATSGFGQGIYQETQYF. CDR3 in DNA: TGTGCCACCAGTGGATTTGGGCAGGGCATCTACCAAGAGACCCAGTACTTC.

This chain's CDR3 is CALAQSSGNTIYF. CDR3 coding DNA: TGTGCCTTGGCCCAGTCCAGTGGAAACACCATATATTTT. The gene calls are TRBV15 and TRBJ1-3; D ambiguous. This CDR3 region has 13 residues. The germline CDR1 and CDR2 sequences are LNHNV and YYDKDF (reference sequence). With 11 bases removed from V and 3 bases from J, the gap between germline ends came to 14 bases.

The V gene is TRBV24-1, the J gene TRBJ1-5; possibly TRBD1 for D (5 bases). V lost 1 base to trimming and J lost 9 bases, with 9 bases between them. Per the germline V gene, CDR1 is KGHDR and CDR2 is SFDVKD. The CDR3 has 13 amino acids. In DNA form, the CDR3 reads TGTGCCACCAGTGATTTCTGGGGGGGGCCCCAGCATTTT. It yields the protein CATSDFWGGPQHF.

V usage is TRBV30 and J usage is TRBJ1-3; possible D gene TRBD1, 5 bases. Trimming shortened V by 1 base and J by 3 bases, and 10 bases separated the two germline ends. Germline CDR1 GTSNPN, CDR2 SVGIG (reference sequence). The CDR3 runs 14 residues. The CDR3, as DNA: TGTGCCTGGAGTGCGCAGGGTAGTGGAAACACCATATATTTT. It translates to CAWSAQGSGNTIYF. The variable domain in full, with the rest retrieved from reference TRBV30 and TRBJ1-3, is SQTIHQWPATLVQPVGSPLSLECTVEGTSNPNLYWYRQAAGRGLQLLFYSVGIGQISSEVPQNLSASRPQDRQFILSSKKLLLSDSGFYLCAWSAQGSGNTIYFGEGSWLTVV.

V gene TRBV28 combines with J gene TRBJ2-2; 8 bases are a match to TRBD2. The V segment lost 3 bases and the J segment 5 bases; nucleotides outside the gene matches: 5. Germline V gene sequence: CDR1 MDHEN, CDR2 SYDVKM. The CDR3 is 15 residues long. This CDR3 reads CASSFSSGVTGELFF. The CDR3 nucleotides are TGTGCCAGCAGTTTCAGTAGCGGGGTTACCGGGGAGCTGTTTTTT.

The CDR3, as DNA: TGTGCCAGTAGTGCGCGGGAGAGGTCCTACAATGAGCAGTTCTTC. Encoded protein: CASSARERSYNEQFF. The rearrangement uses TRBV19 and TRBJ2-1, with TRBD2 identical over 7 bases. V dropped 5 bases and J dropped 1; count of bases not matched to a gene: 5. The CDR3 runs 15 residues. The germline V gene encodes CDR1 LNHDA and CDR2 SQIVND (reference sequence).

This chain joins TRBV19 and TRBJ1-5; TRBD1 aligns across 9 bases. In germline, CDR1 is LNHDA, CDR2 SQIVND (reference sequence). This CDR3 has 16 amino acids. The V gene end was trimmed by 7 bases and the J gene end by 1 base; junction bases not matched to a gene: 8. The CDR3 DNA reads TGTGCCAGTAACCCGGGACAGGGAAGAAGCAATCAGCCCCAGCATTTT. This gives the protein CASNPGQGRSNQPQHF.

This chain uses TRBV5-4 with TRBJ2-2; 7 bases map to TRBD2. J lost 4 bases, V lost 7 bases, and 4 bases had no gene match. The CDR3 has 13 residues. The germline V gene has CDR1 SGHNT and CDR2 YYREEE (reference sequence). The CDR3 loop reads CASGRAGTGELFF. CDR3 bases: TGTGCCAGCGGGAGGGCCGGCACCGGGGAGCTGTTTTTT.

This clone was counted a few times. The chain employs TRBV5-6 and TRBJ1-2; no clear D gene. Germline CDR1 reads SGHDT; CDR2 reads YYEEEE. The CDR3 sequence is 13 residues long. Trimming cost V 5 bases and J 3 bases, with 11 bases left between them. The CDR3 loop is CASSSGEYYGYTF. The DNA for the CDR3 is TGTGCCAGCAGTTCTGGGGAGTACTATGGCTACACCTTC.

The V and J genes are TRBV11-3 and TRBJ2-1; 12 nucleotides match TRBD2. The CDR3 runs 18 residues. The V and J ends lost 5 bases and 10 bases, in that order; junction bases with no gene match: 18. Germline values: CDR1 SGHNT, CDR2 YENEEA. This CDR3 reads CASSGEGTSGPGRREQFF. The CDR3 DNA follows: TGTGCCAGCAGCGGGGAGGGGACTAGCGGGCCCGGAAGGAGGGAGCAGTTCTTC.

The gene calls are TRBV4-1 and TRBJ1-6; 10 nucleotides agree with TRBD1. V lost 2 bases to trimming and J lost 0 bases; unmatched junction nucleotides: 10. The CDR3 is 20 amino acids. CDR1 and CDR2 (germline): MGHRA, YSYEKL. The CDR3 protein is CASSQTGGQGMVSYNSPLHF. The CDR3 nucleotides read TGCGCCAGCAGCCAAACAGGGGGACAGGGGATGGTCTCCTATAATTCACCCCTCCACTTT.

The chain joins TRBV2 to TRBJ1-4; 12 bases align to TRBD1. This CDR3 has 13 residues. Germline trimming cut 8 bases from V and 10 bases from J; bases unmatched to any gene: 5. CDR1 and CDR2 (germline): SNHLY, FYNNEI. The CDR3 sequence is CASLGQGAGKLFF. Written as DNA, the CDR3 is TGTGCCAGCTTGGGACAGGGGGCAGGAAAACTGTTTTTT. Complete variable domain (other parts from reference TRBV2 and TRBJ1-4): EPEVTQTPSHQVTQMGQEVILRCVPISNHLYFYWYRQILGQKVEFLVSFYNNEISEKSEIFDDQFSVERPDGSNFTLKIRSTKLEDSAMYFCASLGQGAGKLFFGSGTQLSVL.

The rearrangement links TRBV20-1 to TRBJ2-3; D possibly corresponds to TRBD2 (6 bases). Germline lookup yields CDR1 DFQATT and CDR2 SNEGSKA (reference sequence). The CDR3 has 14 amino acids. Trimming shortened V by 3 bases and J by 0 bases, and 10 bases separated the two germline ends. DNA of the CDR3: TGCAGTGCTAGTATAGGGACTAGCACAGATACGCAGTATTTT. Amino acids: CSASIGTSTDTQYF.

V usage is TRBV20-1 and J usage is TRBJ1-2, with D perhaps TRBD1 (6 bases). Germline CDR1 and CDR2: DFQATT and SNEGSKA (reference sequence). Trimming left V 3 bases short and J 8 bases short, with 13 bases between. The CDR3 spans 12 residues. The CDR3 loop reads CSASRGAAGYTF. CDR3 nucleotide sequence: TGCAGTGCTAGTCGGGGGGCGGCGGGCTACACCTTC.

The chain employs TRBV7-3 and TRBJ2-3; TRBD2 matches 13 bases. The V and J ends lost 2 bases and 4 bases, in that order; junction bases with no gene match: 0. Germline-derived CDR1 and CDR2 are SGHTA and FQGTGA. This CDR3 has 15 amino acids. The CDR3 region is CASSLGLAGADTQYF. The CDR3 coding sequence is TGTGCCAGCAGCTTAGGACTAGCGGGAGCAGATACGCAGTATTTT.

The rearrangement links TRBV9 to TRBJ1-2; 7 bases align to TRBD1. Germline CDR1 reads SGDLS; CDR2 reads YYNGEE. This CDR3 contains 14 residues. The J segment lost 7 bases and the V segment lost 4 bases, leaving 10 bases of the junction unmatched. This CDR3 reads CASSPPGQARGYTF. CDR3 sequence (DNA): TGTGCCAGCAGCCCCCCAGGACAGGCTCGTGGCTACACCTTC.

V and J are TRBV7-9 and TRBJ2-1; TRBD1 might be the D (6 bases). The CDR3 covers 15 residues. V gave up 5 bases and J gave up 3 bases, with 14 bases separating them. Germline V CDR1 and CDR2: SEHNR, FQNEAQ (reference sequence). In nucleotides, the CDR3 is TGTGCCAGCAGCCCTGATACAGGGATCTACAATGAGCAGTTCTTC. Encoded protein: CASSPDTGIYNEQFF.

This clone was counted a single time. The chain employs TRBV24-1 and TRBJ1-2; D gene ambiguous. The V gene lost 7 bases and the J gene lost 0 bases, with 8 bases spanning the gap. Germline-derived CDR1 and CDR2 are KGHDR and SFDVKD. CDR3 size: 13 residues. The CDR3 nucleotides read TGTGCCACCAGCGTGACAACTAACTATGGCTACACCTTC. Translation: CATSVTTNYGYTF.

In its sample, this clone was seen a few times. The chain joins TRBV7-3 to TRBJ2-1; 9 nucleotides agree with TRBD2. The CDR3 has 16 residues. Germline V gene lookup returns CDR1 SGHTA and CDR2 FQGTGA. With 2 bases clipped from V and 5 bases from J, the junction kept 7 bases outside the gene matches. In DNA, the CDR3 is TGTGCCAGCAGCTTATGGGGGACTAGCCGAAACAATGAGCAGTTCTTC. Encoded protein: CASSLWGTSRNNEQFF.

The chain links TRBV3-1 (or the pseudogene TRBV3-2) to TRBJ2-2, with D possibly TRBD2 on 5 matching bases. The V gene's germline CDR1 is LGHDT and CDR2 YNNKEL (reference sequence). The CDR3 has 17 residues. Trimming stripped 4 bases from V and 8 bases from J, with 23 bases between. The CDR3 nucleotides are TGTGCCAGCAGCCGAGGTTCTTTGGGAGCAGTGGCAGGGGAGCTGTTTTTT. This encodes CASSRGSLGAVAGELFF.

This chain joins TRBV21-1 and TRBJ2-2; whether TRBD1, the table's D call, matches the DNA was not checked. TRBV21-1 is labeled a pseudogene. CDR3 length: 16 residues. The CDR3 is CASSRDRGRRTGELFF. In DNA, the CDR3 is TGTGCCAGCAGCAGAGACAGGGGGCGGCGGACCGGGGAGCTGTTTTTT.

This chain uses TRBV19 with TRBJ2-4, with TRBD2 matching 8 bases. This CDR3 is 17 amino acids long. V gave up 6 bases and J gave up 3 bases; unmatched junction bases: 13. Germline lookup yields CDR1 LNHDA and CDR2 SQIVND (reference sequence). CDR3 coding DNA: TGTGCCAGTAGCCCGCTTGGACTAGCTCGGGGCAAAAACATTCAGTACTTC. Protein: CASSPLGLARGKNIQYF.

In this sample, this clone turned up a few times. The V gene is TRBV5-1, the J gene TRBJ2-3; 11 bases match TRBD2. V lost 3 bases, J lost 5 bases, and 8 bases stayed unmatched. The germline V gene encodes CDR1 SGHRS and CDR2 YFSETQ. CDR3 length: 16 amino acids. The CDR3 sequence is CASSWGLAEGIDTQYF. The CDR3, as DNA: TGCGCCAGCAGCTGGGGACTAGCGGAAGGGATAGATACGCAGTATTTT.

The chain recombines TRBV18 with TRBJ1-4; possible D gene TRBD1, 6 bases. V lost 6 bases and J lost 8, with 16 bases in between. The length of the CDR3 is 14 residues. Per germline, CDR1 KGHSH and CDR2 LQKENI. The CDR3, as DNA: TGTGCCAGCTCTCCAGACAGGCGGGGGGAAAAACTGTTTTTT. Encoded protein: CASSPDRRGEKLFF. The full variable domain, rest sourced from reference TRBV18 and TRBJ1-4, is NAGVMQNPRHLVRRRGQEARLRCSPMKGHSHVYWYRQLPEEGLKFMVYLQKENIIDESGMPKERFSAEFPKEGPSILRIQQVVRGDSAAYFCASSPDRRGEKLFFGSGTQLSVL.

The chain's CDR3 is CASSLATGYGYTF. CDR3 in DNA: TGTGCCAGCAGTTTAGCCACCGGTTATGGCTACACCTTC. The rearrangement joins TRBV12-3 or TRBV12-4 to TRBJ1-2; the D is unclear. This CDR3 has 13 amino acids. Trimming cost V 0 bases and J 5 bases, with 7 bases left between them.